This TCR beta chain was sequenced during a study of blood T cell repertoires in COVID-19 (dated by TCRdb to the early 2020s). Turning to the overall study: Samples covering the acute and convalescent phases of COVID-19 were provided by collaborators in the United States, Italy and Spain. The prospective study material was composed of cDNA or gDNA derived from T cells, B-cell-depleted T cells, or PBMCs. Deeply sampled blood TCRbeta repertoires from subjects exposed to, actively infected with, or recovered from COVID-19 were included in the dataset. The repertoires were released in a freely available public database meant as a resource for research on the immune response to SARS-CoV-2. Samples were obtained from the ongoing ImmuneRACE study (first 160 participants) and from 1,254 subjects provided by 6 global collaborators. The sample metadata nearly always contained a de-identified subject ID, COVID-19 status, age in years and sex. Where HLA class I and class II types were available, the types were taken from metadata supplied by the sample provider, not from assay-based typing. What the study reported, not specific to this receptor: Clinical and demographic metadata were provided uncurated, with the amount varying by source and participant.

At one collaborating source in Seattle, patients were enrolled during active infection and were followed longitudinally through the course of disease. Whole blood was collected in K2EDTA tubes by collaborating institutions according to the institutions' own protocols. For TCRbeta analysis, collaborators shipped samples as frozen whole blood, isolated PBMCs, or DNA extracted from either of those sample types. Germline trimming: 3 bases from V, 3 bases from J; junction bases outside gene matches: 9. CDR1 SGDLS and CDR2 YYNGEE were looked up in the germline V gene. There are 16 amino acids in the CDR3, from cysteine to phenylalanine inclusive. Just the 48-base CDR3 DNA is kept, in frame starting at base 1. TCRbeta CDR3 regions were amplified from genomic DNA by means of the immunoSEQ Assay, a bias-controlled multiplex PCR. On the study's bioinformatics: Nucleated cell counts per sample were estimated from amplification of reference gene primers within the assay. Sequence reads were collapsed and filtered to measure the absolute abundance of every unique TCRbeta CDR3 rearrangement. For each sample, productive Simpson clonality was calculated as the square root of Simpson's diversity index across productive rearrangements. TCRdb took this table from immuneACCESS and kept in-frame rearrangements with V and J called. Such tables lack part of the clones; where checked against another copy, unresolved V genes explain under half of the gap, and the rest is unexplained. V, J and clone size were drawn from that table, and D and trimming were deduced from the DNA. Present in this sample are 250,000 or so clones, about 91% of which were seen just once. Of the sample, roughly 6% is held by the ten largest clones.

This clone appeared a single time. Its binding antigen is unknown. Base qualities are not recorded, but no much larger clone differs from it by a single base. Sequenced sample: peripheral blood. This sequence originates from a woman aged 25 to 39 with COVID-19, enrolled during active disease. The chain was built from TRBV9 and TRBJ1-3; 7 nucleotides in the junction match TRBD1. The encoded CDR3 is CASSDKGQLRGNTIYF. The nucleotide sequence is TGTGCCAGCAGCGATAAGGGACAGCTCCGTGGAAACACCATATATTTT. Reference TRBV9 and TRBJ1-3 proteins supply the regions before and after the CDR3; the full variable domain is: DSGVTQTPKHLITATGQRVTLRCSPRSGDLSVYWYQQSLDQGLQFLIQYYNGEERAKGNILERFSAQQFPDLHSELNLSSLELGDSALYFCASSDKGQLRGNTIYFGEGSWLTVV.